These 27 T cell receptor beta chains were sequenced from one sample in a study of T cells in Graves' hyperthyroidism and ophthalmopathy. Researchers took RNA transcripts and amplified the TCR beta CDR3 regions from them. HTBI primers were the set used in a first-round RT-PCR of the TCR CDR3. TCRdb analysed the multiplex PCR reads with MiXCR anew, one entry per CDR3 protein. The sample lists roughly 840,000 distinct CDR3 sequences, around 38% occurring once. The sequencing sample was made of blood. Every receptor here comes from a man aged 18 to 29 with Graves' hyperthyroidism.

This clonotype was observed a handful of times. This sequence joins TRBV20-1 and TRBJ2-2, with a possible D match to TRBD2 (6 bases). Per the germline V gene, CDR1 is DFQATT and CDR2 is SNEGSKA (reference sequence). The CDR3 contains 14 residues. Trimming stripped 3 bases from V and 4 bases from J, with 12 bases between. This CDR3 reads CSASYQGGTGELFF. The CDR3 DNA reads as TGCAGTGCTAGCTACCAGGGAGGCACCGGGGAGCTGTTTTTT.

This clonotype appeared many times. V is TRBV6-5 and J is TRBJ1-2; 7 bases line up with TRBD1. CDR1 and CDR2 (germline): MNHEY, SVGAGI. The CDR3 extends over 13 amino acids. With V trimmed by 5 bases and J by 8 bases, 8 bases remained unmatched. The CDR3 is CASSGTVGQGYTF. CDR3 nucleotides: TGTGCCAGCAGTGGGACAGTAGGGCAAGGCTACACCTTC.

This clonotype has only a few counts. The chain carries TRBV27 and TRBJ1-6, with D maybe TRBD1 (5 bases). CDR1 and CDR2 (germline): MNHEY, SMNVEV (reference sequence). The CDR3 sequence is 15 residues long. V dropped 4 bases and J dropped 9 bases, with 16 bases sitting between them. CDR3 amino acids: CASSSTATATSPLHF. Here the CDR3 DNA reads TGTGCCAGCAGTTCGACAGCAACCGCTACTTCACCCCTCCACTTT.

This clonotype was found once. The genes are TRBV5-1 and TRBJ1-5; D is uncertain. This CDR3 comprises 15 residues. V was clipped by 0 bases and J by 5 bases, with 12 bases between them. The germline V gene encodes CDR1 SGHRS and CDR2 YFSETQ. As DNA, the CDR3 is TGCGCCAGCAGCTTGGGAAATGCGGGATATCAGCCCCAGCATTTT. Translation: CASSLGNAGYQPQHF.

This clonotype came up many times. CDR3: CASSITGGTEAFF. Here the CDR3 DNA reads TGTGCCAGCAGCATAACAGGGGGCACTGAAGCTTTCTTT. The chain links TRBV7-9 to TRBJ1-1; 8 positions agree with TRBD1. The CDR3 has 13 amino acids. Germline lookup yields CDR1 SEHNR and CDR2 FQNEAQ (reference sequence). With V trimmed by 5 bases and J by 4 bases, 3 bases remained unmatched.

Notes on this clonotype: A much larger clone lies a single base off, so this may be a read error. The V and J genes are TRBV29-1 and TRBJ2-7; possibly TRBD1 or TRBD2 for D (5 bases each). The CDR3 is 14 residues long. Germline V lookup: CDR1 SQVTM, CDR2 ANQGSEA. V shed 3 bases and J shed 3 bases, with 15 bases lying between them. The CDR3 DNA follows: TGCAGCGTTGACGTAGGAGCTGGGGGCTACGAGCAGTACTTC. Protein product: CSVDVGAGGYEQYF.

This clonotype has a handful of counts. This chain connects TRBV5-1 to TRBJ1-1, with D unclear. Trimming removed 0 bases from V and 4 bases from J, with 13 bases in between. This CDR3 contains 15 residues. Germline values: CDR1 SGHRS, CDR2 YFSETQ. CDR3 coding DNA: TGCGCCAGCAGCTTGGGATGGATAAGCGGCACTGAAGCTTTCTTT. Protein: CASSLGWISGTEAFF. Based on the CDR3 plus reference TRBV5-1 and TRBJ1-1, the full variable domain is KAGVTQTPRYLIKTRGQQVTLSCSPISGHRSVSWYQQTPGQGLQFLFEYFSETQRNKGNFPGRFSGRQFSNSRSEMNVSTLELGDSALYLCASSLGWISGTEAFFGQGTRLTVV.

With regard to this clonotype: Germline is not matched at one junction end, which may reflect a read error. The V and J genes are TRBV5-6 and TRBJ2-2; D unresolved. The CDR3 runs 11 residues. Germline lookup yields CDR1 SGHDT and CDR2 YYEEEE. The CDR3 DNA follows: TGTGCCAGCGGCTTGGCCAGGGAGCTGTTTTTT. Its translation is CASGLARELFF.

The table lists this clonotype with many counts. The rearrangement links TRBV2 to TRBJ2-7; D not certain. The ends were cut back, 7 bases at V and 3 bases at J, with 16 bases in the middle. Germline V lookup: CDR1 SNHLY, CDR2 FYNNEI. This CDR3 has 14 amino acids. The CDR3 DNA follows: TGTGCCAGCATGGTGGCAGTTCAAAACTACGAGCAGTACTTC. It is translated as CASMVAVQNYEQYF. The complete variable domain, with remaining parts taken from reference TRBV2 and TRBJ2-7, reads EPEVTQTPSHQVTQMGQEVILRCVPISNHLYFYWYRQILGQKVEFLVSFYNNEISEKSEIFDDQFSVERPDGSNFTLKIRSTKLEDSAMYFCASMVAVQNYEQYFGPGTRLTVT.

The chain has TRBV15 and TRBJ1-4; D not certain. Trimming took 2 bases from V and 6 from J, leaving 13 bases between them. Germline V gene sequence: CDR1 LNHNV, CDR2 YYDKDF (reference sequence). The CDR3 sequence is 15 residues long. Here the CDR3 DNA reads TGTGCCACCAGCAGAACGGACGGTACAGATGAAAAACTGTTTTTT. Amino acid sequence: CATSRTDGTDEKLFF.

The J gene is TRBJ2-6, the V gene TRBV9; TRBD2 matches 8 bases. V lost 7 bases and J lost 4; bases outside the gene matches: 4. Germline V gene lookup returns CDR1 SGDLS and CDR2 YYNGEE. The CDR3 spans 14 residues. CDR3 in amino acids: CASAAGGGANVLTF. In DNA, the CDR3 is TGTGCCAGCGCCGCGGGGGGCGGGGCCAACGTCCTGACTTTC.

The CDR3 DNA reads TGCGCCAGCAGCCAAGAATGGCAGGGTGGTCAGCCCCAGCATTTT. Protein sequence: CASSQEWQGGQPQHF. This sequence joins TRBV4-1 and TRBJ1-5; possible D gene TRBD1, 5 bases. The CDR3 is made up of 15 amino acids. The V gene lost 0 bases and the J gene lost 6 bases, with 12 bases spanning the gap. The germline CDR1 and CDR2 sequences are MGHRA and YSYEKL.

Many counts were recorded for this clonotype. The genes are TRBV25-1 and TRBJ2-5; either TRBD1 or TRBD2 may supply D (5 bases each). Between the trimmed V and J ends, which lost 4 bases and 9 bases, there was a span of 15 bases. There are 13 residues in the CDR3. CDR1 is MGHDK and CDR2 is SYGVNS in the germline V gene. In DNA form, the CDR3 reads TGTGCCAGCAGTGCCCGCATCTTGGGGGCCCAGTACTTC. It is translated as CASSARILGAQYF.

This clonotype has only a few counts. The gene calls are TRBV7-2 and TRBJ2-7, with TRBD2 matching 13 bases. V dropped 5 bases and J dropped 3; count of bases not matched to a gene: 7. Germline loops: CDR1 SGHTA, CDR2 FQGNSA. This CDR3 comprises 16 residues. CDR3 region: CASSTPGTSGIYEQYF. The CDR3 nucleotides are TGTGCCAGCAGCACCCCCGGGACTAGCGGGATCTACGAGCAGTACTTC.

J is TRBJ1-6 and V is TRBV2; the match to TRBD1 covers 7 bases. Germline V lookup: CDR1 SNHLY, CDR2 FYNNEI. Trimming cost V 2 bases and J 10 bases; bases outside gene matches: 2. There are 13 residues in the CDR3. CDR3 region: CASSERGRSPLHF. CDR3 in DNA: TGTGCCAGCAGTGAAAGGGGGCGGTCACCCCTCCACTTT.

This clonotype was detected ten times or more. The gene calls are TRBV2 and TRBJ2-7; D is ambiguous. The CDR3 covers 13 residues. Trimming pared 4 bases from V and 3 bases from J, leaving 10 bases between. Germline V lookup: CDR1 SNHLY, CDR2 FYNNEI. The DNA for the CDR3 is TGTGCCAGCAGTGGCGTAAAGGTCTACGAGCAGTACTTC. Its protein product is CASSGVKVYEQYF. The full variable domain, its missing parts supplied by reference TRBV2 and TRBJ2-7, is EPEVTQTPSHQVTQMGQEVILRCVPISNHLYFYWYRQILGQKVEFLVSFYNNEISEKSEIFDDQFSVERPDGSNFTLKIRSTKLEDSAMYFCASSGVKVYEQYFGPGTRLTVT.

This clonotype was observed a few times. This chain links TRBV19 with TRBJ2-7; D is ambiguous. With 6 bases removed from V and 4 bases from J, the gap between germline ends came to 19 bases. The germline gives CDR1 LNHDA, CDR2 SQIVND (reference sequence). The length of the CDR3 is 15 residues. The CDR3 sequence is CASRMKDSLRYEQYF. CDR3 sequence (DNA): TGTGCCAGTAGAATGAAAGATAGCCTCCGTTACGAGCAGTACTTC.

The CDR3 DNA sequence: TGTGCCAGCAGTCGGACAGTCGGTGAAGCTTTCTTT. Protein product: CASSRTVGEAFF. The chain uses TRBV7-3 and TRBJ1-1; possibly TRBD1 for D (6 bases). Trimming left V 6 bases short and J 7 bases short, with 12 bases between. The CDR3 is 12 residues long. Germline V lookup: CDR1 SGHTA, CDR2 FQGTGA.

This sequence joins TRBV15 and TRBJ1-1, with a tentative D call TRBD1 (6 bases). CDR3 length: 12 amino acids. V gave up 5 bases and J gave up 7 bases, with 11 bases separating them. Per germline, CDR1 LNHNV and CDR2 YYDKDF (reference sequence). The CDR3 DNA reads TGTGCCACCAGCTCGAGGGGACATGAAGCTTTCTTT. It is translated as CATSSRGHEAFF.

The chain recombines TRBV4-3 with TRBJ2-5, with TRBD2 matching 7 bases. The V gene's germline CDR1 is LGHNA and CDR2 YSLEER. Trimming removed 0 bases from V and 5 bases from J; junction bases left unmatched: 6. The CDR3 has 15 residues. The CDR3 DNA reads TGCGCCAGCAGCCAAGATCAGGAGGGAGGGGAGACCCAGTACTTC. It encodes CASSQDQEGGETQYF.

This clonotype was recorded many times. The V call is TRBV7-8, the J call TRBJ1-1, with D unclear. The CDR3 has 13 residues. Germline V gives CDR1 SGHVS, CDR2 FQNEAQ. The V end lost 1 base, the J end lost 8 bases, and 11 bases lay between the germline ends. The CDR3 region has the DNA TGTGCCAGCAGCTTAGTGGACTGGTCGGAAGCTTTCTTT. It encodes CASSLVDWSEAFF.

This clonotype occurred many times. V is TRBV19 and J is TRBJ1-5; D ambiguous. Germline CDR1 reads LNHDA; CDR2 reads SQIVND (reference sequence). V lost 2 bases to trimming and J lost 6 bases, with 8 bases between them. The CDR3 length is 13 residues. For the CDR3, the DNA is TGTGCCAGTAGTATATCAACCCCTCAGCCCCAGCATTTT. Translating it yields CASSISTPQPQHF.

The chain employs TRBV7-6 and TRBJ2-5, with 12 bases aligning to TRBD2. The germline CDR1 and CDR2 sequences are SGHVS and FNYEAQ. The CDR3 is made up of 16 amino acids. V lost 5 bases, J lost 5 bases, and 9 bases stayed unmatched. As DNA, the CDR3 is TGTGCCAGCAGCCCCGCTAGCGGGGGGGCTTTGGAGACCCAGTACTTC. Its protein is CASSPASGGALETQYF.

The chain employs TRBV5-4 and TRBJ2-5; the match to TRBD2 covers 9 bases. This CDR3 spans 16 amino acids. Per germline, CDR1 SGHNT and CDR2 YYREEE (reference sequence). The trim removed 3 bases at V and 3 bases at J, leaving 9 bases unmatched. The CDR3 DNA reads as TGTGCCAGCAGCTCCTCCGGGACTAGCTTTGAAGAGACCCAGTACTTC. It specifies CASSSSGTSFEETQYF.

Only a few counts were recorded for this clonotype. The V and J genes are TRBV7-2 and TRBJ2-7; 7 nucleotides align to TRBD2. The CDR3 covers 17 residues. CDR1 and CDR2 (germline): SGHTA, FQGNSA. The ends lost 1 base at V and 2 bases at J; junction bases unmatched: 11. CDR3 amino acids: CASSLVTPGLKTYEQYF. CDR3 nucleotide sequence: TGTGCCAGCAGCTTAGTCACTCCGGGACTAAAGACCTACGAGCAGTACTTC.

The chain joins TRBV9 to TRBJ1-2; tentatively, D is TRBD1 (5 bases). The V gene's germline CDR1 is SGDLS and CDR2 YYNGEE. This CDR3 is 15 amino acids long. V was shortened by 6 bases and J by 0 bases, with 15 bases between the two germline ends. CDR3 sequence reads: CASTPPGAANYGYTF. CDR3 bases: TGTGCCAGCACACCCCCTGGGGCAGCTAACTATGGCTACACCTTC.

The V and J genes are TRBV16 and TRBJ1-2; 8 nucleotides agree with TRBD1. The V gene end was trimmed by 0 bases and the J gene end by 2 bases; junction bases not matched to a gene: 2. The CDR3 loop spans 15 amino acids. Per the germline V gene, CDR1 is KGHSY and CDR2 is FQNENV. The CDR3 here is CASSQSPGGNYGYTF. The CDR3, as DNA: TGTGCCAGCAGCCAATCGCCAGGGGGCAACTATGGCTACACCTTC. Drawing the rest from reference TRBV16 and TRBJ1-2, the complete variable domain is GEEVAQTPKHLVRGEGQKAKLYCAPIKGHSYVFWYQQVLKNEFKFLISFQNENVFDETGMPKERFSAKCLPNSPCSLEIQATKLEDSAVYFCASSQSPGGNYGYTFGSGTRLTVV.